This T cell receptor beta chain is drawn from a study of immune reconstitution after stem cell transplant in scleroderma (dated by TCRdb to about 2017). Library preparation employed RT-PCR. The run used an Illumina MiSeq. TCRdb reanalyzed the raw reads on its own, using fastp at Q25 for trimming and MiXCR for clone calling, and kept in-frame beta chains. For every CDR3 protein sequence, its rows merge into one entry that carries the most common genes and DNA. The sample table records around 2,000 distinct CDR3 sequences; about 3.3% of these occur just once. Around 14% of the sample belongs to the ten largest clones. This clonotype is regarded as medium-sized (0.01 to 0.1%). Its antigen is unknown. Base qualities are not recorded, but no much larger clone differs from it by a single base. The TCR was taken from a male donor with systemic sclerosis. This specimen was collected before or after autologous hematopoietic stem cell transplantation (not recorded which).

The CDR3 sequence is CSARGSRTANYGYTF. The DNA sequence follows: TGCAGTGCTAGGGGATCGAGGACAGCTAACTATGGCTACACCTTC. Recombination connected TRBV20-1 to TRBJ1-2; matching of 6 bases hints at TRBD1 as the D gene. Taken from cysteine to phenylalanine, the CDR3 has 15 residues. Only the CDR3 part of the read is kept: 45 bases, read in frame from the first base. CDR1 DFQATT and CDR2 SNEGSKA are derived from the germline V gene (reference sequence). V and J lose 3 bases and 0 bases, and a span of 14 bases separates them.